Listed below are T cell receptor beta chains from one sample, sequenced in a study of T-cell reconstitution after alpha-beta-depleted transplantation in children. Each CDR3 protein gets one entry after TCRdb re-called the PCR reads with MiXCR. The table has over 120,000 distinct CDR3 sequences, 8.8% seen once; the top ten hold 15% to 20%. The sample here was PBMCs, mostly from graft donor cells, taken 180 days after TCRalphabeta/CD19-depleted stem cell transplant. Source of these receptors: a female patient aged 2-10 years who had a stem cell transplant for congenital amegakaryocytic thrombocytopenia, so the T cells may come from the graft donor. Both conserved end residues are part of each CDR3. D genes are given only for firm matches. Expanded clones are given a class, and other clones once, few, many or no size at all.

CDR3 DNA: TGTGCCAGCAGCTTAAATCGGCTACGAGGGGAGCAGTACTTC; CDR3 protein: CASSLNRLRGEQYF; V gene: TRBV7-8; clone size: few; D gene: .; J gene: TRBJ2-7
CDR3 DNA: TGCGCCAGCAGCAACCGGGGGGGATTGGAAAAACTGTTTTTT; CDR3 protein: CASSNRGGLEKLFF; V gene: TRBV5-1; clone size: many; D gene: .; J gene: TRBJ1-4
CDR3 DNA: TGTGCCAGCAGTTTAGTTGTGACTAGCGGTGTTTATGAGCAGTTCTTC; CDR3 protein: CASSLVVTSGVYEQFF; V gene: TRBV12-3/TRBV12-4; clone size: many; D gene: TRBD2; J gene: TRBJ2-1
CDR3 DNA: TGCAGTGCTAGTGGGCACAATGAGCAGTTCTTC; CDR3 protein: CSASGHNEQFF; V gene: TRBV20-1; clone size: many; D gene: .; J gene: TRBJ2-1
CDR3 DNA: TGTGCCAGCAGCCCACTAGCGGGAGGGCCCCATGAGCAGTTCTTC; CDR3 protein: CASSPLAGGPHEQFF; V gene: TRBV3-1; clone size: many; D gene: TRBD2; J gene: TRBJ2-1
CDR3 DNA: TGCAGTGCTAGAGTTGGGACTAGTATGGATGAGCAGTTCTTC; CDR3 protein: CSARVGTSMDEQFF; V gene: TRBV20-1; clone size: few; D gene: TRBD2; J gene: TRBJ2-1
CDR3 DNA: TGTGCCAGCAGCTCCTATAGCGGGGGCCAGTTCTTC; CDR3 protein: CASSSYSGGQFF; V gene: TRBV7-2; clone size: many; D gene: TRBD2; J gene: TRBJ2-1
CDR3 DNA: TGTGCCAGCAGCCCTCAAAACTCTGGGGCCAACGTCCTGACTTTC; CDR3 protein: CASSPQNSGANVLTF; V gene: TRBV11-3; clone size: few; D gene: .; J gene: TRBJ2-6
CDR3 DNA: TGTGCCAGCAGCTACCCCCTGGGCAGCCTAAACGAGGAAGAGACCCAGTACTTC; CDR3 protein: CASSYPLGSLNEEETQYF; V gene: TRBV5-6; clone size: many; D gene: .; J gene: TRBJ2-5
CDR3 DNA: TGTGCCAGCCAAAGCGGGATAGGCTACAATGAGCAGTTCTTC; CDR3 protein: CASQSGIGYNEQFF; V gene: TRBV6-1; clone size: once; D gene: TRBD2; J gene: TRBJ2-1
CDR3 DNA: TGCGCCAGCAGGAACGAACCCCGCACAGATACGCAGTATTTT; CDR3 protein: CASRNEPRTDTQYF; V gene: TRBV5-1; clone size: many; D gene: .; J gene: TRBJ2-3
CDR3 DNA: TGCGCCAGCAGCTTAAGGACGGCGAGCTCCTACAATGAGCAGTTCTTC; CDR3 protein: CASSLRTASSYNEQFF; V gene: TRBV5-1; clone size: many; D gene: .; J gene: TRBJ2-1
CDR3 DNA: TGTGCCAGCAGCGCTAGGGGGGGAGGGGACTACGAGCAGTACTTC; CDR3 protein: CASSARGGGDYEQYF; V gene: TRBV7-2; clone size: .; D gene: .; J gene: TRBJ2-7
CDR3 DNA: TGCAGTGCCGAAACTCCGGGACTAGCGGTCAGCACAGATACGCAGTATTTT; CDR3 protein: CSAETPGLAVSTDTQYF; V gene: TRBV20-1; clone size: many; D gene: TRBD2; J gene: TRBJ2-3
CDR3 DNA: TGTGCCAGCAGCTTGGGCCCCAGGCCCTCTAGCTCCTACAATGAGCAGTTCTTC; CDR3 protein: CASSLGPRPSSSYNEQFF; V gene: TRBV11-2; clone size: .; D gene: .; J gene: TRBJ2-1
CDR3 DNA: TGTGCCAGCAGCTTGGCGGCGGGGGAAGCTTTCTTT; CDR3 protein: CASSLAAGEAFF; V gene: TRBV5-5; clone size: many; D gene: .; J gene: TRBJ1-1
CDR3 DNA: TGTGCCAGCTCACCCGACAACTTATACTCACCCCTCCACTTT; CDR3 protein: CASSPDNLYSPLHF; V gene: TRBV18; clone size: .; D gene: .; J gene: TRBJ1-6
CDR3 DNA: TGTGCCAGCAGTTCCGGAGGCGGGGTGGCATCACAACTCACAGATACGCAGTATTTT; CDR3 protein: CASSSGGGVASQLTDTQYF; V gene: TRBV28; clone size: many; D gene: .; J gene: TRBJ2-3
CDR3 DNA: TGTGCCAGCAGCCAAGATTCACAGGGATTGAACACTGAAGCTTTCTTT; CDR3 protein: CASSQDSQGLNTEAFF; V gene: TRBV4-2; clone size: many; D gene: .; J gene: TRBJ1-1
CDR3 DNA: TGCGCCAGCAGCGGGCGAGAGACTAGCGTTATCCACGAGCAGTACTTC; CDR3 protein: CASSGRETSVIHEQYF; V gene: TRBV5-1; clone size: few; D gene: TRBD2; J gene: TRBJ2-7
CDR3 DNA: TGCAGTGCGGATGAGGGGATTGAGCAGTTCTTC; CDR3 protein: CSADEGIEQFF; V gene: TRBV20-1; clone size: many; D gene: .; J gene: TRBJ2-1
CDR3 DNA: TGTGCCAGCAGCCGTAACGGAGCAATTCTCGAGCAGTACTTC; CDR3 protein: CASSRNGAILEQYF; V gene: TRBV3-1; clone size: many; D gene: .; J gene: TRBJ2-7
CDR3 DNA: TGTGCCAGCAGCTTAGGGGGGCGGGGGCCCTACACAGATACGCAGTATTTT; CDR3 protein: CASSLGGRGPYTDTQYF; V gene: TRBV11-2; clone size: many; D gene: .; J gene: TRBJ2-3
CDR3 DNA: TGTGCCAGCAGCTTGGATTACCAGGCGGGCGGCTACACCTTC; CDR3 protein: CASSLDYQAGGYTF; V gene: TRBV5-5; clone size: many; D gene: .; J gene: TRBJ1-2
CDR3 DNA: TGCGCCAGCAGCTTGGTCGCGGGGAACACCGGGGAGCTGTTTTTT; CDR3 protein: CASSLVAGNTGELFF; V gene: TRBV5-1; clone size: many; D gene: .; J gene: TRBJ2-2
CDR3 DNA: TGCGCCAGCAGAGGGTGGACTAATACCTACGAGCAGTACTTC; CDR3 protein: CASRGWTNTYEQYF; V gene: TRBV5-1; clone size: many; D gene: .; J gene: TRBJ2-7
CDR3 DNA: TGTGCCAGCAGCCTCCTGACGGCGGCGGTTACCTACGAGCAGTACTTC; CDR3 protein: CASSLLTAAVTYEQYF; V gene: TRBV6-2/TRBV6-3; clone size: .; D gene: .; J gene: TRBJ2-7
CDR3 DNA: TGTGCCAGCAGTTCCCCTACTAGCGGAGCCTACGAGCAGTACTTC; CDR3 protein: CASSSPTSGAYEQYF; V gene: TRBV6-5; clone size: many; D gene: TRBD2; J gene: TRBJ2-7
CDR3 DNA: TGTGCCAGCAGTTATGCAAGCGGGGGGGCCCACGGGGAGCTGTTTTTT; CDR3 protein: CASSYASGGAHGELFF; V gene: TRBV6-2/TRBV6-3; clone size: few; D gene: TRBD2; J gene: TRBJ2-2
CDR3 DNA: TGTGCCAGCAGCCCCCCCCTAGCGGGATTAAACAATGAGCAGTTCTTC; CDR3 protein: CASSPPLAGLNNEQFF; V gene: TRBV11-2; clone size: few; D gene: TRBD2; J gene: TRBJ2-1
CDR3 DNA: TGTGCCAGCAGCCAAGCAGGGGGCCTTCAGCCCCAGCATTTT; CDR3 protein: CASSQAGGLQPQHF; V gene: TRBV3-1; clone size: many; D gene: TRBD1; J gene: TRBJ1-5
CDR3 DNA: TGTGCTAGTGGTTTGGCACCCCCTGAGACCCAGTACTTC; CDR3 protein: CASGLAPPETQYF; V gene: TRBV12-5; clone size: many; D gene: .; J gene: TRBJ2-5
CDR3 DNA: TGCAGCGTTTGGATGACGGGCCGTGGAAACACCATATATTTT; CDR3 protein: CSVWMTGRGNTIYF; V gene: TRBV29-1; clone size: few; D gene: .; J gene: TRBJ1-3
CDR3 DNA: TGCGCCAGCAGCTTAGCGACTAGCGTCACCGGGGAGCTGTTTTTT; CDR3 protein: CASSLATSVTGELFF; V gene: TRBV5-1; clone size: many; D gene: TRBD2; J gene: TRBJ2-2
CDR3 DNA: TGTGCCAGCAGCAGAGGTGATTTCGGAAACACCATATATTTT; CDR3 protein: CASSRGDFGNTIYF; V gene: TRBV6-5; clone size: .; D gene: .; J gene: TRBJ1-3
CDR3 DNA: TGTGCCAGCAGCTATAACGGACACTTCACTGAAGCTTTCTTT; CDR3 protein: CASSYNGHFTEAFF; V gene: TRBV12-3/TRBV12-4; clone size: many; D gene: .; J gene: TRBJ1-1
CDR3 DNA: TGTGCCAGCAGTTTGTGGAGCAATCAGCCCCAGCATTTT; CDR3 protein: CASSLWSNQPQHF; V gene: TRBV6-2/TRBV6-3; clone size: .; D gene: .; J gene: TRBJ1-5
CDR3 DNA: TGCAGTGCTACTCCCCGGTGGCAGGGGCCCTGGACCTACTACGAGCAGTACTTC; CDR3 protein: CSATPRWQGPWTYYEQYF; V gene: TRBV20-1; clone size: many; D gene: .; J gene: TRBJ2-7
CDR3 DNA: TGTGCCACCAGCAGAGCTGGCGGGGTGGGCAAAAACATTCAGTACTTC; CDR3 protein: CATSRAGGVGKNIQYF; V gene: TRBV15; clone size: few; D gene: .; J gene: TRBJ2-4
CDR3 DNA: TGTGCCAGTAGTGCGGGACTAGCGGTATACGAGCAGTACTTC; CDR3 protein: CASSAGLAVYEQYF; V gene: TRBV19; clone size: .; D gene: TRBD2; J gene: TRBJ2-7
CDR3 DNA: TGTGCCAGCAGCTTAACCCGCAGACAGGGAAATGAAAAACTGTTTTTT; CDR3 protein: CASSLTRRQGNEKLFF; V gene: TRBV7-7; clone size: many; D gene: TRBD1; J gene: TRBJ1-4
CDR3 DNA: TGTGCCAGCAGTCCTAGCGGGAGGGGCGAGCAGTACTTC; CDR3 protein: CASSPSGRGEQYF; V gene: TRBV6-1; clone size: many; D gene: TRBD2; J gene: TRBJ2-7
CDR3 DNA: TGCAGTGCCCGAGGGCGGGGAGAGACCCAGTACTTC; CDR3 protein: CSARGRGETQYF; V gene: TRBV20-1; clone size: many; D gene: .; J gene: TRBJ2-5
CDR3 DNA: TGTGCCATCAGTGAGTCTGGACTAGCGGGGGCAGAGACCCAGTACTTC; CDR3 protein: CAISESGLAGAETQYF; V gene: TRBV10-3; clone size: many; D gene: TRBD2; J gene: TRBJ2-5
CDR3 DNA: TGCGCCAGCAGCTCTGTGACGGACGGCTATGGCTACACCTTC; CDR3 protein: CASSSVTDGYGYTF; V gene: TRBV5-1; clone size: .; D gene: .; J gene: TRBJ1-2
CDR3 DNA: TGCAGTGCTGTGGGTAGCGGCAACACCGGGGAGCTGTTTTTT; CDR3 protein: CSAVGSGNTGELFF; V gene: TRBV20-1; clone size: few; D gene: .; J gene: TRBJ2-2
CDR3 DNA: TGTGCCAGCAGCATGCAGACTAGCGGGAGTGTTAACTACGAGCAGTACTTC; CDR3 protein: CASSMQTSGSVNYEQYF; V gene: TRBV7-2; clone size: many; D gene: TRBD2; J gene: TRBJ2-7
CDR3 DNA: TGCAGTGCTAGAATCCCTCGAACAGATACGCAGTATTTT; CDR3 protein: CSARIPRTDTQYF; V gene: TRBV20-1; clone size: many; D gene: .; J gene: TRBJ2-3
CDR3 DNA: TGTGCCAGCAGCTTAGCTAGCGGGAGAATCTCCGAGCAGTACTTC; CDR3 protein: CASSLASGRISEQYF; V gene: TRBV7-2; clone size: many; D gene: TRBD2; J gene: TRBJ2-7
CDR3 DNA: TGCAGTGCTAGACTGGGACAGGGGCACTATGGCTACACCTTC; CDR3 protein: CSARLGQGHYGYTF; V gene: TRBV20-1; clone size: many; D gene: TRBD1; J gene: TRBJ1-2
CDR3 DNA: TGCAGTGCTAGTCGTGGGTTCTCCTATAATTCACCCCTCCACTTT; CDR3 protein: CSASRGFSYNSPLHF; V gene: TRBV20-1; clone size: many; D gene: .; J gene: TRBJ1-6
CDR3 DNA: TGCGCCAGCAGCCAAGTCCCGTTGATGAACACTGAAGCTTTCTTT; CDR3 protein: CASSQVPLMNTEAFF; V gene: TRBV4-1; clone size: many; D gene: .; J gene: TRBJ1-1
CDR3 DNA: TGCAGCGCCGCGGGCAGGTTGAACACTGAAGCTTTCTTT; CDR3 protein: CSAAGRLNTEAFF; V gene: TRBV29-1; clone size: many; D gene: .; J gene: TRBJ1-1
CDR3 DNA: TGTGCCAGCAGTTCCGCGGACAGGGGGCTACCCCTCCACTTT; CDR3 protein: CASSSADRGLPLHF; V gene: TRBV28; clone size: many; D gene: TRBD1; J gene: TRBJ1-6
CDR3 DNA: TGCGCCAGCAGCCTAAGACAAGGACAGGGTCGGGAAGCTTTCTTT; CDR3 protein: CASSLRQGQGREAFF; V gene: TRBV5-1; clone size: medium-sized; D gene: TRBD1; J gene: TRBJ1-1
CDR3 DNA: TGTGCCAGCAGTTACAGAGACGGAGAAAAACTGTTTTTT; CDR3 protein: CASSYRDGEKLFF; V gene: TRBV6-6; clone size: few; D gene: .; J gene: TRBJ1-4
CDR3 DNA: TGTGCCTGGGGCACACGGGACGTGGCTTTCTTT; CDR3 protein: CAWGTRDVAFF; V gene: TRBV30; clone size: .; D gene: .; J gene: TRBJ1-1
CDR3 DNA: TGCAGTGCTAGAGTGCCCGGGACTAGCGCCTACGAGCAGTACTTC; CDR3 protein: CSARVPGTSAYEQYF; V gene: TRBV20-1; clone size: many; D gene: TRBD2; J gene: TRBJ2-7
CDR3 DNA: TGTGCCAGCAGTTTCGGGGGTCTCAGGCCCTTCGAGCAGTACTTC; CDR3 protein: CASSFGGLRPFEQYF; V gene: TRBV28; clone size: many; D gene: .; J gene: TRBJ2-7